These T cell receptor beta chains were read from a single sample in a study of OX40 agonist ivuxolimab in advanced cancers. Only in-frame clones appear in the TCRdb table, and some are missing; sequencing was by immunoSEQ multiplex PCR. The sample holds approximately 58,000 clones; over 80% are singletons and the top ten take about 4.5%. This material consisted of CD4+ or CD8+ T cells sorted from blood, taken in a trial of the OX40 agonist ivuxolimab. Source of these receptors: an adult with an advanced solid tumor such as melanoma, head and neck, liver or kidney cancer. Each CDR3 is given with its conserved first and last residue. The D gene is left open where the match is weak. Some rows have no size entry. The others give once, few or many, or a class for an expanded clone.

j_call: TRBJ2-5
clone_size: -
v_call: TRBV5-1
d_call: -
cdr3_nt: TGCGCCAGCAGCTTGCTTCCAGGGGGGCTCCAAGAGACCCAGTACTTC
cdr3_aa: CASSLLPGGLQETQYF

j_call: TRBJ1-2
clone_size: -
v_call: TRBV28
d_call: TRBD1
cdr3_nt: TGTGCCAGCAGTCCAGCCGGGACAGGGGCGAGCTATGGCTACACCTTC
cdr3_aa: CASSPAGTGASYGYTF

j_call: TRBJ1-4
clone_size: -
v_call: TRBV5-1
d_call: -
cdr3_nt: TGCGCCAGCAGCCCGAGTCAGGGGTCGTTAACTAATGAAAAACTGTTTTTT
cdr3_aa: CASSPSQGSLTNEKLFF

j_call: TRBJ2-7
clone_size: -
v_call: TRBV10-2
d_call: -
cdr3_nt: TGCGCCAGCAGTGAGAGTGGGACCTACGAGCAGTACTTC
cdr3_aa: CASSESGTYEQYF

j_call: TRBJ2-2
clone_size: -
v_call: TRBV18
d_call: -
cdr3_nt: TGTGCCAGCTCACCGACGACACCCCCAAACACCGGGGAGCTGTTTTTT
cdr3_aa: CASSPTTPPNTGELFF

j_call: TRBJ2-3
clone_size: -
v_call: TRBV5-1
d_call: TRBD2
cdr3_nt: TGCGCCAGCAGCTTGGGTCTAGCGGGAGTAGATACGCAGTATTTT
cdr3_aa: CASSLGLAGVDTQYF

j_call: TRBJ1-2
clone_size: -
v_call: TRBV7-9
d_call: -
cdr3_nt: TGTGCCAGCAGCTTAGGAGGAGAGAAGGGTGGCTACACCTTC
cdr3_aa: CASSLGGEKGGYTF

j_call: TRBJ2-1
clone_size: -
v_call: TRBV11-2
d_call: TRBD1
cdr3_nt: TGTGCCAGCACCACGGGACAGGCCTCCTACAATGAGCAGTTCTTC
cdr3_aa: CASTTGQASYNEQFF

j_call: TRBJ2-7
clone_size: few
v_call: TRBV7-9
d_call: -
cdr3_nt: TGTGCCAGCAGCTTAGATGGGACTGCAGCCGAGCAGTACTTC
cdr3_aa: CASSLDGTAAEQYF

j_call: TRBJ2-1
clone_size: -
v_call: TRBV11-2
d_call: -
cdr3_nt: TGTGCCAGCAGCCGGGACGGCCGTTACAATGAGCAGTTCTTC
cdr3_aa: CASSRDGRYNEQFF

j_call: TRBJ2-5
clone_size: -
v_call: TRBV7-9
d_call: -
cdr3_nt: TGTGCCAGCAGCTCTTGGACAGAACAAGAGACCCAGTACTTC
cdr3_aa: CASSSWTEQETQYF

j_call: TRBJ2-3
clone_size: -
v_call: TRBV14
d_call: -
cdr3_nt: TGTGCCAGCAGCCTAAGGGAGAGGGATACGCAGTATTTT
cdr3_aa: CASSLRERDTQYF

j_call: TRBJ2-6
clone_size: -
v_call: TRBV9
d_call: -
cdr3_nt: TGTGCCAGCAGCGTCGGATTGGCTGGGGCCAACGTCCTGACTTTC
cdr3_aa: CASSVGLAGANVLTF

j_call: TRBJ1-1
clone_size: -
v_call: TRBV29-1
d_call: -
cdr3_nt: TGCAGCGTTGTGGGTGACACTGAAGCTTTCTTT
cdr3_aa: CSVVGDTEAFF

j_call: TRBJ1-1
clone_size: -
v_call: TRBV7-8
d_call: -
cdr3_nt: TGTGCCAGCAGCTTATACTTGGGAACTGAAGCTTTCTTT
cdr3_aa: CASSLYLGTEAFF

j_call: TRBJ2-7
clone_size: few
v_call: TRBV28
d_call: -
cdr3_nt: TGTGCCAGCAGGCCGGGGACCATCTCCTACGAGCAGTACTTC
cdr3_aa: CASRPGTISYEQYF

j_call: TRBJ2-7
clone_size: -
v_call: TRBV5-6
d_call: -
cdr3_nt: TGTGCCAGCTCCCGGGACCGCTCCTACGAGCAGTACTTC
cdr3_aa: CASSRDRSYEQYF

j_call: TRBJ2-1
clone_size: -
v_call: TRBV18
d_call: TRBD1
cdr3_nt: TGTGCCAGCTCACCGGCCGAGGGGGCGCGGACGTATGAGCAGTTCTTC
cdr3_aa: CASSPAEGARTYEQFF

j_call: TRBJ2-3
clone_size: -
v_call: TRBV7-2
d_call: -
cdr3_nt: TGTGCCAGCAGCCAAGATACGGGAAGCGCAGATACGCAGTATTTT
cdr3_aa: CASSQDTGSADTQYF

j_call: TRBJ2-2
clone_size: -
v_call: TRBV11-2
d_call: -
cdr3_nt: TGTGCCAGCAGGCCTGTATGGGGGGCACCCGCCGGGGAGCTGTTTTTT
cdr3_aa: CASRPVWGAPAGELFF

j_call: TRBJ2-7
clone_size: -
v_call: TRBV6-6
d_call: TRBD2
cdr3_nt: TGTGCCAGCAGCGCCAGCGGGAGGGGCTCCTACGAGCAGTACTTC
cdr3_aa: CASSASGRGSYEQYF

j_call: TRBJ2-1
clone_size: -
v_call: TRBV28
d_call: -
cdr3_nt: TGTGCCAGCAGTTCACCAAAGCCCTCTGACAATGAGCAGTTCTTC
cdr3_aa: CASSSPKPSDNEQFF

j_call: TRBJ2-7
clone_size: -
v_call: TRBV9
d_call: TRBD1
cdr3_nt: TGTGCCAGCAGCCCCCGGACAGGGGGGACCCGTGAGCAGTACTTC
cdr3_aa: CASSPRTGGTREQYF

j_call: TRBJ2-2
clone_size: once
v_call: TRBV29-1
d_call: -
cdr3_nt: TGCAGCGTTGAAGATCCCAAGGTCGGGACCGGGGAGCTGTTTTTT
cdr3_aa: CSVEDPKVGTGELFF

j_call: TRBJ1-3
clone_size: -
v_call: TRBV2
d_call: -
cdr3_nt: TGTGCCAGCAGAACAGACAGCTCTGGAAACACCATATATTTT
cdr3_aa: CASRTDSSGNTIYF

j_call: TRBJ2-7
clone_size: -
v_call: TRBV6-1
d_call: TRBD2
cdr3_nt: TGTGCCAGCAGATCCAAGCGGGGGAGCTCCTACGAGCAGTACTTC
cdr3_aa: CASRSKRGSSYEQYF

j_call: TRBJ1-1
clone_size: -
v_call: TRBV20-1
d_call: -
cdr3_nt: TGCAGTACCAATAAAGGGGCGCAAGCTTTCTTT
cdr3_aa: CSTNKGAQAFF

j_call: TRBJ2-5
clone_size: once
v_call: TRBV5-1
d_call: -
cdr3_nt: TGCGCCAGCCAGCAGGCCCAAGAGACCCAGTACTTC
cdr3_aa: CASQQAQETQYF

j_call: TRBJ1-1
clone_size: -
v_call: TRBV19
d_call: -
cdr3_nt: TGTGCCAGTAGTACCAACTGGAACACTGAAGCTTTCTTT
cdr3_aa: CASSTNWNTEAFF

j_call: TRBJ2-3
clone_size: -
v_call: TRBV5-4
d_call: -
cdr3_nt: TGTGCCAGCAGCTTGACAGTGAACACAGATACGCAGTATTTT
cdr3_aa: CASSLTVNTDTQYF

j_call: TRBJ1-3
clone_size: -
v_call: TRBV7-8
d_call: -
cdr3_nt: TGTGCCAGCACCGAAAGGGGCCAGGCATACTCTGGAAACACCATATATTTT
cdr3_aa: CASTERGQAYSGNTIYF

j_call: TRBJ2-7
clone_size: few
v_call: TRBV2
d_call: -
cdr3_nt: TGTGCCTCTTGGATGAGCTCCTACGAGCAGTACTTC
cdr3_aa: CASWMSSYEQYF

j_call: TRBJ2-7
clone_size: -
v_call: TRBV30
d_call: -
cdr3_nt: TGTGCCTGGAGTGTAGGCGGGTCTCGCTACGAGCAGTACTTC
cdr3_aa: CAWSVGGSRYEQYF

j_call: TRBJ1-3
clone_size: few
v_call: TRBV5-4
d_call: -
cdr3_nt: TGTGCCAGCAGCGCCCAAGGCAGGGGCTCTGGAAACACCATATATTTT
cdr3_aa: CASSAQGRGSGNTIYF